This T cell receptor (beta chain) was captured in a study of CD8 T cells in ankylosing spondylitis. Study-level findings and limits: Researchers reportedly found disease-linked clones significantly enriched in matched ankylosing spondylitis synovial fluid. Past studies reported some motif variants in reactive arthritis synovial fluid and blood. Apparently characteristic of ankylosing spondylitis blood was a TCR beta motif (roughly eight highly homologous variants).

Each TCR beta library was made by quantitative 5'-RACE that incorporated molecular barcodes. TCRdb reanalysed the 5' RACE reads using MiXCR and keeps one entry per CDR3 protein. The sample carries 200,000 to 250,000 distinct CDR3 sequences, about 7% recorded once. Germline CDR1 is SEHNR and CDR2 is FQNEAQ (reference sequence). The V and J ends lost 5 bases and 1 base, in that order; junction bases with no gene match: 7. CDR3 length: 15 residues. This clonotype was seen many times. Its antigen is unknown. Sequencing was performed on blood, either unsorted or a sorted T cell fraction (not recorded which). The V gene is TRBV7-9, the J gene TRBJ2-5, with 7 bases lining up with TRBD1. The sequence derives from a male donor with ankylosing spondylitis. CDR3 bases: TGTGCCAGCAGCCAATTGGGACAGCTCCAAGAGACCCAGTACTTC. This gives the protein CASSQLGQLQETQYF.